One and the same sample provided the 24 T cell receptor beta chains below, sequenced in a study of cytotoxic CD8 clonotypes in ibrutinib-treated CLL. Produced via immunoSEQ multiplex PCR; TCRdb's table is partial and in-frame only. The table lists nearly 85,000 clones, around 79% of them singletons. The sequences come from PBMCs, collected after 12 months of ibrutinib treatment. These receptors came from a human donor with chronic lymphocytic leukemia.

This clone has a count of ten or more. This chain links TRBV6-6 with TRBJ2-7; perhaps D is TRBD1 or TRBD2 (5 bases each). The germline V gene has CDR1 MNHNY and CDR2 SVGAGI (reference sequence). V was trimmed by 2 bases and J by 7 bases, leaving 15 bases between them. The CDR3 consists of 14 residues. CDR3 coding DNA: TGTGCCAGCAGTTACCAGGGACCGCCGGGGGAGCAGTACTTC. The encoded protein is CASSYQGPPGEQYF.

The V call is TRBV2, the J call TRBJ2-7; 7 positions match TRBD1. Trimming removed 9 bases from V and 3 bases from J; junction bases left unmatched: 2. Germline CDR1 reads SNHLY; CDR2 reads FYNNEI. The CDR3 totals 11 residues. CDR3 region: CARRDSYEQYF. In DNA, the CDR3 is TGTGCCAGACGGGACAGCTACGAGCAGTACTTC.

This clone occurred a few times. The V and J genes are TRBV2 and TRBJ1-5; unclear D gene. The length of the CDR3 is 15 residues. With 6 bases removed from V and 2 bases from J, the gap between germline ends came to 14 bases. Per the germline V gene, CDR1 is SNHLY and CDR2 is FYNNEI. As DNA, the CDR3 is TGTGCCAGCAGCCCCGTCGAGGGCGGCAATCAGCCCCAGCATTTT. Translated: CASSPVEGGNQPQHF.

The chain joins TRBV5-1 to TRBJ1-1, with a weak D call TRBD1 (5 bases). Germline V CDR1 and CDR2: SGHRS, YFSETQ. Trimming pared 4 bases from V and 0 bases from J, leaving 22 bases between. The CDR3 runs to 18 residues. CDR3 nucleotides: TGCGCCAGCAGCCTTCTGCGGGGGACCGGGATAATGAACACTGAAGCTTTCTTT. Protein: CASSLLRGTGIMNTEAFF.

The chain employs TRBV6-1 and TRBJ1-3; TRBD1 is a possible D gene (6 bases). V lost 8 bases and J 4 bases, leaving 15 bases between the germline ends. Germline-derived CDR1 and CDR2 are MNHNS and SASEGT. This CDR3 region has 14 residues. The chain's CDR3 is CASERGAGGNTIYF. CDR3 nucleotide sequence: TGTGCCAGCGAGAGGGGGGCAGGAGGAAACACCATATATTTT.

The V and J genes are TRBV19 and TRBJ1-1; a possible D gene is TRBD1 (6 bases). Germline-derived CDR1 and CDR2 are LNHDA and SQIVND (reference sequence). This CDR3 contains 14 residues. The germline V and J ends were trimmed by 10 bases and 4 bases, with 19 bases remaining between them. The CDR3 bases are TGTGCCACGTGGGGACACCTTCTGAGCACTGAAGCTTTCTTT. This sequence encodes CATWGHLLSTEAFF.

The chain joins TRBV5-6 to TRBJ2-1; 8 nucleotides match TRBD2. CDR1 is SGHDT, CDR2 YYEEEE, per germline. The CDR3 is 14 residues long. J was trimmed by 4 bases and V by 6 bases; bases with no gene match: 6. CDR3 sequence reads: CASTSGGPYNEQFF. The CDR3 bases are TGTGCCAGCACCAGCGGGGGCCCGTACAATGAGCAGTTCTTC. The full variable domain, rest sourced from reference TRBV5-6 and TRBJ2-1, is DAGVTQSPTHLIKTRGQQVTLRCSPKSGHDTVSWYQQALGQGPQFIFQYYEEEERQRGNFPDRFSGHQFPNYSSELNVNALLLGDSALYLCASTSGGPYNEQFFGPGTRLTVL.

This chain joins TRBV7-2 and TRBJ2-3; D unclear. V lost 3 bases to trimming and J lost 2 bases, with 9 bases between them. CDR1 is SGHTA and CDR2 is FQGNSA in the germline V gene. The CDR3 is 14 amino acids. In DNA form, the CDR3 reads TGTGCCAGCAGCTTCGGCTCCCACACAGATACGCAGTATTTT. It specifies CASSFGSHTDTQYF.

This sequence joins TRBV18 and TRBJ2-4, with D perhaps TRBD1 or TRBD2 (5 bases each). V shed 3 bases and J shed 0 bases, with 18 bases lying between them. The CDR3 runs 18 residues. The germline V gene has CDR1 KGHSH and CDR2 LQKENI. The CDR3 nucleotides are TGTGCCAGCTCACCCCGGGACCTAACCCCCATAGCCAAAAACATTCAGTACTTC. Translating it yields CASSPRDLTPIAKNIQYF.

The genes are TRBV7-9 and TRBJ1-2; D is possibly TRBD1 (6 bases). Germline V gene sequence: CDR1 SEHNR, CDR2 FQNEAQ (reference sequence). The germline V and J ends were trimmed by 4 bases and 0 bases, with 18 bases remaining between them. The CDR3 is 17 residues long. The CDR3 sequence: CASSSPGGFGPNYGYTF. In DNA, the CDR3 is TGTGCCAGCAGCTCACCCGGGGGCTTTGGGCCTAACTATGGCTACACCTTC.

As concerns this clone: The junction departs from the called germline gene at one end, perhaps through a read error. This chain's CDR3 is CASGGPGPGSVF. The CDR3 nucleotides are TGTGCTAGTGGTGGTCCCGGCCCCGGGTCGGTCTTT. This chain connects TRBV12-5 to TRBJ1-1; D remains ambiguous. Germline values: CDR1 LGHNT, CDR2 FRNRAP. CDR3 size: 12 residues.

This rearrangement joins TRBV7-2 to TRBJ2-2; possible D gene TRBD2, 7 bases. Trimming took off 3 bases at V and 6 bases at J, with 20 bases between the two ends. The CDR3 has 17 amino acids. The V gene's germline CDR1 is SGHTA and CDR2 FQGNSA. The CDR3 loop is CASSLTAGGLGSGELFF. CDR3 in DNA: TGTGCCAGCAGCTTGACTGCCGGGGGGCTAGGTTCCGGGGAGCTGTTTTTT.

The chain is built from TRBV23-1 and TRBJ1-1, with no clear D. TRBV23-1 is an ORF for which the function is uncertain. CDR3 length equals 17 residues. V was clipped by 0 bases and J by 8 bases, with 22 bases between them. The CDR3 loop reads CASSQSAALFWAEEAFF. CDR3 DNA sequence: TGCGCCAGCAGTCAATCGGCGGCCCTCTTTTGGGCAGAGGAAGCTTTCTTT.

The rearrangement links TRBV7-2 to TRBJ1-4; TRBD1 matches 8 bases. The length of the CDR3 is 13 residues. The V segment lost 1 base and the J segment 11 bases; nucleotides outside the gene matches: 3. Germline CDR1 reads SGHTA; CDR2 reads FQGNSA. CDR3 sequence reads: CASSLDRGVKLFF. The CDR3 nucleotides are TGTGCCAGCAGCTTAGACAGGGGGGTGAAACTGTTTTTT. Using reference TRBV7-2 and TRBJ1-4 for the parts outside the CDR3, the full variable domain is GAGVSQSPSNKVTEKGKDVELRCDPISGHTALYWYRQSLGQGLEFLIYFQGNSAPDKSGLPSDRFSAERTGGSVSTLTIQRTQQEDSAVYLCASSLDRGVKLFFGSGTQLSVL.

The sample holds many counts of this clone. The chain links TRBV21-1 to TRBJ2-7; TRBD2 is the table's D call and was not checked against the DNA. TRBV21-1 is annotated as a pseudogene. This CDR3 contains 17 residues. CDR3 bases: TGTGCCAGCAGCACCAAGCCCGGGACTAGCGGGAATTGCGAGCAGTACTTC. It is translated as CASSTKPGTSGNCEQYF.

V is TRBV7-9 and J is TRBJ2-1; TRBD1 matches at 10 bases. The CDR3 has 16 amino acids. Germline V CDR1 and CDR2: SEHNR, FQNEAQ (reference sequence). Trimming at V came to 6 bases and at J to 8 bases, leaving 13 bases not matched to a gene. The CDR3 DNA reads TGTGCCAGCAGGACTTGGGGGACAGGGGTCAGGGATGAGCAGTTCTTC. Encoded protein: CASRTWGTGVRDEQFF. Using reference TRBV7-9 and TRBJ2-1 for the parts outside the CDR3, the full variable domain is DTGVSQNPRHKITKRGQNVTFRCDPISEHNRLYWYRQTLGQGPEFLTYFQNEAQLEKSRLLSDRFSAERPKGSFSTLEIQRTEQGDSAMYLCASRTWGTGVRDEQFFGPGTRLTVL.

V and J are TRBV19 and TRBJ1-2, with D maybe TRBD1 (6 bases). Trimming removed 9 bases from V and 8 bases from J, with 16 bases in between. CDR3 length equals 12 residues. CDR1 is LNHDA and CDR2 is SQIVND in the germline V gene (reference sequence). The CDR3 loop reads CASHNRDLGYTF. The CDR3 bases are TGTGCCAGCCACAACAGGGATCTAGGCTACACCTTC.

This CDR3 is CASSLVPSYNEQFF. The CDR3 nucleotides are TGTGCCAGCAGCTTGGTACCATCTTACAATGAGCAGTTCTTC. The chain links TRBV5-8 to TRBJ2-1, with D hard to call. The CDR3 contains 14 residues. The germline V gene has CDR1 SGHTS and CDR2 YDEGEE. The V gene lost 0 bases and the J gene lost 4 bases, with 8 bases spanning the gap.

The gene calls are TRBV6-5 and TRBJ1-6; D ambiguous. Trimming removed 6 bases at V and 1 base at J, with 10 bases between. The CDR3 sequence is 15 residues long. The germline gives CDR1 MNHEY, CDR2 SVGAGI. This CDR3 is CASSLQRSYNSPLHF. CDR3 DNA: TGTGCCAGCAGCCTCCAGAGGTCCTATAATTCACCCCTCCACTTT.

The V gene is TRBV6-6, the J gene TRBJ2-7; TRBD2 aligns across 7 bases. The CDR3 extends over 15 amino acids. The V segment lost 2 bases and the J segment 7 bases; nucleotides outside the gene matches: 11. Germline assignment: CDR1 MNHNY and CDR2 SVGAGI (reference sequence). The CDR3 coding sequence is TGTGCCAGCAGTTACGGGCTAGCGGCCTCCTGGGAGCAGTACTTC. Translating it yields CASSYGLAASWEQYF.

The CDR3, as DNA: TGTGCCAGCAGGGCTACAGGGGGGACTAATGAAAAACTGTTTTTT. This translates into CASRATGGTNEKLFF. The chain recombines TRBV7-2 with TRBJ1-4; 8 nucleotides match TRBD1. CDR1 is SGHTA and CDR2 is FQGNSA in the germline V gene. The CDR3 has 15 residues. The V gene end was trimmed by 6 bases and the J gene end by 2 bases; junction bases not matched to a gene: 5.

This clone occurred once. The chain couples TRBV6-7 to TRBJ2-7; 7 bases agree with TRBD1. TRBV6-7 is flagged as an ORF with uncertain function. V lost 2 bases, J lost 3 bases, and 4 bases stayed unmatched. This CDR3 is built from 14 residues. In DNA, the CDR3 is TGTGCCAGCAGTTACGGGACAGTTGTCTACGAGCAGTACTTC. Translating gives CASSYGTVVYEQYF.

The CDR3 loop reads CASSQDGGPAYEQYF. As DNA, the CDR3 is TGCGCCAGCAGTCAGGACGGGGGGCCCGCCTACGAGCAGTACTTC. The chain employs TRBV10-1 and TRBJ2-7; TRBD2 might be the D (7 bases). Trimming took off 5 bases at V and 2 bases at J, with 16 bases between the two ends. CDR1 and CDR2 (germline): WNHNN, SYGVQD (reference sequence). The CDR3 has 15 amino acids.

This clone has just one count. The chain has TRBV7-9 and TRBJ2-6, with D possibly TRBD2 on 6 matching bases. CDR3 length: 17 amino acids. Germline values: CDR1 SEHNR, CDR2 FQNEAQ (reference sequence). V was shortened by 5 bases and J by 1 base, with 15 bases between the two germline ends. This chain's CDR3 is CASSPRGRGSGANVLTF. Written as DNA, the CDR3 is TGTGCCAGCAGCCCCCGGGGCCGGGGGTCTGGGGCCAACGTCCTGACTTTC.